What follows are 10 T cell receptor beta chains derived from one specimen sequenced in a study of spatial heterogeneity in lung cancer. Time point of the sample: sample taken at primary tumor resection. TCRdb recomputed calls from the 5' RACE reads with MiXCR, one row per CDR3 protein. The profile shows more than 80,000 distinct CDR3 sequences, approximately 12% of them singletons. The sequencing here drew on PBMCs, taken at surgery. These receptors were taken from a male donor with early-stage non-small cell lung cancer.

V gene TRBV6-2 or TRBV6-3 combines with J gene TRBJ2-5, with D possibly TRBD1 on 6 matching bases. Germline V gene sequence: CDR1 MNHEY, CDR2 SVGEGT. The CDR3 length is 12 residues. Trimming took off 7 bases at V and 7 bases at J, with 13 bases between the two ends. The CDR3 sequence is CASMPDSTTQYF. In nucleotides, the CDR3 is TGTGCCAGCATGCCGGACAGTACGACCCAGTACTTC.

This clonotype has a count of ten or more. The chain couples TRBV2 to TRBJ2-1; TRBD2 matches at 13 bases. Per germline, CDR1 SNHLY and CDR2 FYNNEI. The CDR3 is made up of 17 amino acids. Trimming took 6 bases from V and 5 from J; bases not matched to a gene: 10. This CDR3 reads CASSEGTSGDGDNEQFF. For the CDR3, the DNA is TGTGCCAGCAGCGAGGGGACTAGCGGGGATGGAGACAATGAGCAGTTCTTC.

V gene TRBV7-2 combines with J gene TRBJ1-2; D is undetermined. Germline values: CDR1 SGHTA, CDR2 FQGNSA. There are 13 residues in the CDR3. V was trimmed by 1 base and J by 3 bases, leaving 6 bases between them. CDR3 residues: CASSLVQDYGYTF. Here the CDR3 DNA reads TGTGCCAGCAGCTTAGTCCAGGACTATGGCTACACCTTC.

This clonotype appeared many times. This CDR3 reads CASSLVSVNTGELFF. In DNA form, the CDR3 reads TGTGCCAGCAGCTTAGTATCCGTTAACACCGGGGAGCTGTTTTTT. The chain recombines TRBV7-8 with TRBJ2-2; no definite D call. Trimming pared 1 base from V and 2 bases from J, leaving 8 bases between. Germline V gene data show CDR1 as SGHVS and CDR2 as FQNEAQ. CDR3 length: 15 residues.

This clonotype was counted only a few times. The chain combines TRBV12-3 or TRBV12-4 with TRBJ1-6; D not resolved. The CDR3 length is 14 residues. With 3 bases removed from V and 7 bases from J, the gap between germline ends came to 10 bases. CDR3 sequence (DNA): TGTGCCAGCAGTTTGGACTCCTTAAATTCACCCCTCCACTTT. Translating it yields CASSLDSLNSPLHF.

For the CDR3, the DNA is TGTGCCAGCAGCTTTGCGCGGGAGGCCTACGAGCAGTACTTC. Translation: CASSFAREAYEQYF. The chain combines TRBV7-2 with TRBJ2-7; 8 nucleotides align to TRBD2. Germline V gene sequence: CDR1 SGHTA, CDR2 FQGNSA. This CDR3 comprises 14 residues. With 3 bases clipped from V and 2 bases from J, the junction kept 3 bases outside the gene matches. The variable domain in full, with the rest retrieved from reference TRBV7-2 and TRBJ2-7, is GAGVSQSPSNKVTEKGKDVELRCDPISGHTALYWYRQSLGQGLEFLIYFQGNSAPDKSGLPSDRFSAERTGGSVSTLTIQRTQQEDSAVYLCASSFAREAYEQYFGPGTRLTVT.

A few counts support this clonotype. CDR3 nucleotide sequence: TGCGCCAGCAGGCCGATCGGGACTAGCGGGGGGCTGAGTCCAGATACGCAGTATTTT. It yields the protein CASRPIGTSGGLSPDTQYF. The chain is built from TRBV5-1 and TRBJ2-3, with 15 positions matching TRBD2. J was trimmed by 4 bases and V by 5 bases; bases with no gene match: 14. The CDR3 has 19 amino acids. Germline V CDR1 and CDR2: SGHRS, YFSETQ.

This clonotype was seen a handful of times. CDR3 bases: TGCGCCAGCAGCCAAGTCGAAGGGACAGGGTTACCTGGGGCCAACGTCCTGACTTTC. Translating gives CASSQVEGTGLPGANVLTF. This chain links TRBV4-3 with TRBJ2-6; TRBD1 matches at 9 bases. Germline loops: CDR1 LGHNA, CDR2 YSLEER. The CDR3 loop spans 19 amino acids. The trim removed 1 base at V and 2 bases at J, leaving 9 bases unmatched.

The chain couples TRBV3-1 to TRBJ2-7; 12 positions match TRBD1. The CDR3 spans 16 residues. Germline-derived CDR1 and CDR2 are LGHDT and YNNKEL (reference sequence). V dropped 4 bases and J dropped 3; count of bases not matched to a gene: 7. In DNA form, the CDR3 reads TGTGCCAGCAGCCCCTCAGGGACAGGGGGCGGCTACGAGCAGTACTTC. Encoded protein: CASSPSGTGGGYEQYF.

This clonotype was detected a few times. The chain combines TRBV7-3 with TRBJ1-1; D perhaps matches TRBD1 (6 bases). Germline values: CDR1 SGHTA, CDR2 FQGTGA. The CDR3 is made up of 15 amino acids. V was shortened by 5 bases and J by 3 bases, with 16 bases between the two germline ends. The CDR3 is CASSKQGPRYTEAFF. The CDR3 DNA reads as TGTGCCAGCAGCAAGCAGGGGCCGCGGTACACTGAAGCTTTCTTT.